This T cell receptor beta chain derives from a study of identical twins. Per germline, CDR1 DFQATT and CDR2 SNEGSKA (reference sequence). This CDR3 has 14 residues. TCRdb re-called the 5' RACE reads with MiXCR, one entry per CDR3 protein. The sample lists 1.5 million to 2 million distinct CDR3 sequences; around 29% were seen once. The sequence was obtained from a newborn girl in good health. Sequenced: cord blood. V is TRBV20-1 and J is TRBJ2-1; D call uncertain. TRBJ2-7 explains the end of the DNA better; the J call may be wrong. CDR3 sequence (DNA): TGCAGTGCTAGAGACAGGCGATCCTACAATGAGCAGTACTTC. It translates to CSARDRRSYNEQYF.